Below, 16 T cell receptor beta chains from the same sample are listed, as sequenced in a study of monozygotic twins with cystic fibrosis. Measured with immunoSEQ multiplex PCR; TCRdb has only the in-frame clones, and not every one. In the table there are 25,000 to 30,000 clones, 96% of which are singletons. Sequencing was carried out using blood. These receptors were taken from a girl aged 2-9 years with cystic fibrosis.

The chain is built from TRBV27 and TRBJ2-7; 8 bases are a match to TRBD2. Looked up from germline, CDR1 is MNHEY and CDR2 is SMNVEV (reference sequence). The CDR3 runs to 14 residues. J was trimmed by 4 bases and V by 3 bases; bases with no gene match: 5. CDR3 nucleotides: TGTGCCAGCAGTTTGGGACTAGGAGTGTACGAGCAGTACTTC. Residues: CASSLGLGVYEQYF.

The J gene is TRBJ2-1, the V gene TRBV7-2; D remains ambiguous. Between the trimmed V and J ends, which lost 3 bases and 5 bases, there was a span of 11 bases. The CDR3 is 14 residues long. Germline CDR1 and CDR2: SGHTA and FQGNSA. CDR3 sequence reads: CASSFYLADNEQFF. CDR3 coding DNA: TGTGCCAGCAGCTTTTATCTCGCGGACAATGAGCAGTTCTTC.

This clone was recorded only once. V gene TRBV6-6 combines with J gene TRBJ2-7, with 9 bases identical to TRBD2. V was clipped by 5 bases and J by 5 bases; unmatched bases: 10. The germline gives CDR1 MNHNY, CDR2 SVGAGI (reference sequence). The CDR3 runs 15 residues. The CDR3 loop is CASSLRKREENEQYF. CDR3 in DNA: TGTGCCAGCAGTCTGCGGAAGCGGGAGGAAAACGAGCAGTACTTC.

The V call is TRBV30, the J call TRBJ2-7, with TRBD2 as a possible D gene (5 bases). The germline gives CDR1 GTSNPN, CDR2 SVGIG (reference sequence). The CDR3 loop spans 13 amino acids. With 3 bases removed from V and 3 bases from J, the gap between germline ends came to 12 bases. CDR3 in DNA: TGTGCCTGGAGCCCCGGGGTCGACTACGAGCAGTACTTC. Translation: CAWSPGVDYEQYF.

The V and J genes are TRBV27 and TRBJ2-7; 11 bases match TRBD2. The length of the CDR3 is 15 residues. Germline V lookup: CDR1 MNHEY, CDR2 SMNVEV (reference sequence). The V and J ends lost 2 bases and 4 bases, in that order; junction bases with no gene match: 4. CDR3 protein: CASSLKLAGAYEQYF. The CDR3 DNA follows: TGTGCCAGCAGTTTAAAACTAGCGGGGGCTTACGAGCAGTACTTC.

The sample holds one count of this clone. The V call is TRBV5-4, the J call TRBJ2-3; 7 bases agree with TRBD1. CDR1 is SGHNT, CDR2 YYREEE, per germline (reference sequence). CDR3 length: 16 residues. Trimming cost V 3 bases and J 0 bases; bases outside gene matches: 7. DNA of the CDR3: TGTGCCAGCAGCTCTGGGACAGACCGAAGCACAGATACGCAGTATTTT. It translates to CASSSGTDRSTDTQYF. The full variable domain, in which reference TRBV5-4 and TRBJ2-3 provide the parts outside the CDR3, is ETGVTQSPTHLIKTRGQQVTLRCSSQSGHNTVSWYQQALGQGPQFIFQYYREEENGRGNFPPRFSGLQFPNYSSELNVNALELDDSALYLCASSSGTDRSTDTQYFGPGTRLTVL.

This chain connects TRBV9 to TRBJ2-3, with 10 bases lining up with TRBD2. Germline CDR1 and CDR2: SGDLS and YYNGEE. V dropped 4 bases and J dropped 2; count of bases not matched to a gene: 7. This CDR3 comprises 16 residues. In DNA form, the CDR3 reads TGTGCCAGCAGCAACCTAGCGGGAGATCTCACAGATACGCAGTATTTT. The encoded protein is CASSNLAGDLTDTQYF.

This clone was observed a few times. The rearrangement links TRBV7-2 to TRBJ1-1; D unclear. Germline lookup yields CDR1 SGHTA and CDR2 FQGNSA. The CDR3 spans 13 residues. Trimming removed 1 base from V and 2 bases from J, with 5 bases in between. The CDR3 region has the DNA TGTGCCAGCAGCTTAGGCTACAACACTGAAGCTTTCTTT. Translated: CASSLGYNTEAFF.

This chain joins TRBV10-3 and TRBJ2-7; no clear D. This CDR3 region has 11 residues. V was shortened by 4 bases and J by 6 bases, with 7 bases between the two germline ends. CDR1 ENHRY and CDR2 SYGVKD come from the germline V gene. Here the CDR3 DNA reads TGTGCCATCAGTGGGGGAAGCGAGCAGTACTTC. It codes for CAISGGSEQYF.

J is TRBJ2-5 and V is TRBV11-2, with D perhaps matching TRBD1 (7 bases). This CDR3 is 17 amino acids long. V lost 2 bases and J lost 4, with 20 bases in between. Germline-derived CDR1 and CDR2 are SGHAT and FQNNGV. The CDR3 DNA reads as TGTGCCAGCAGCTTAATGGGTCTCGGAGGGGGCGGAGAGACCCAGTACTTC. Translating gives CASSLMGLGGGGETQYF.

The chain combines TRBV27 with TRBJ2-7; the D is unclear. Trimming removed 7 bases at V and 1 base at J, with 11 bases between. The CDR3 covers 13 residues. Germline V gene sequence: CDR1 MNHEY, CDR2 SMNVEV (reference sequence). In nucleotides, the CDR3 is TGTGCCAGCAAAGCGCCCGGGTCCTACGAGCAGTACTTC. The encoded protein is CASKAPGSYEQYF.

The V and J genes are TRBV27 and TRBJ2-5; 8 positions match TRBD2. Germline V gene sequence: CDR1 MNHEY, CDR2 SMNVEV (reference sequence). The CDR3 sequence is 11 residues long. After removal of 6 bases from V and 11 bases from J, the junction contained 5 bases not matched to a gene. This CDR3 is CASSSSGIQYF. The CDR3, as DNA: TGTGCCAGCAGCAGTAGCGGGATTCAGTACTTC.

This chain joins TRBV6-6 and TRBJ2-3; no definite D call. Germline V gene sequence: CDR1 MNHNY, CDR2 SVGAGI (reference sequence). This CDR3 is 12 amino acids long. Trimming stripped 6 bases from V and 5 bases from J, with 9 bases between. As DNA, the CDR3 is TGTGCCAGCAGCCGCAGGAGAGATACGCAGTATTTT. Its protein is CASSRRRDTQYF.

The chain joins TRBV6-1 to TRBJ2-1; D perhaps matches TRBD2 (8 bases). The germline V and J ends were trimmed by 4 bases and 9 bases, with 16 bases remaining between them. The CDR3 consists of 14 residues. Germline V gene data show CDR1 as MNHNS and CDR2 as SASEGT. The CDR3, as DNA: TGTGCCAGCAGTGGCATCGGGAGGGGGCTTGAGCAGTTCTTC. It specifies CASSGIGRGLEQFF.

The genes are TRBV4-3 and TRBJ2-2; 10 bases map to TRBD2. J lost 1 base, V lost 0 bases, and 5 bases had no gene match. The CDR3 runs to 18 residues. Germline V gene data show CDR1 as LGHNA and CDR2 as YSLEER. CDR3 DNA sequence: TGCGCCAGCAGCCAAGAACCAACTAGCGGGGAGAACACCGGGGAGCTGTTTTTT. Residues: CASSQEPTSGENTGELFF.

This chain connects TRBV7-8 to TRBJ2-2; TRBD1 is a possible D gene (6 bases). The CDR3 loop spans 16 amino acids. V was clipped by 5 bases and J by 7 bases, with 20 bases between them. Germline assignment: CDR1 SGHVS and CDR2 FQNEAQ. CDR3: CASSKNREIGNGELFF. The CDR3 bases are TGTGCCAGCAGCAAAAACAGGGAAATAGGGAACGGGGAGCTGTTTTTT.